A selection of T cell receptor beta chains follows, all from one sample in a study of blood T cell repertoires in COVID-19. Profiling relied on immunoSEQ multiplex PCR, and the TCRdb table lists in-frame clones only, not all of them. Of approximately 260,000 clones listed, under 90% are singletons. Sequenced material: peripheral blood. All receptors derive from a man in his fifties with acute or convalescent COVID-19. Each CDR3 is given with its conserved first and last residue. D genes are given only for firm matches. Only some rows state a clone size, as once, few, many or a class for expanded clones.

TRBJ1-3 | TRBV5-6 | few | NA | CASSLRGTSSSGNTIYF | TGTGCCAGCAGCTTGAGGGGCACAAGTAGCTCTGGAAACACCATATATTTT
TRBJ1-5 | TRBV3-1/TRBV3-2 | NA | NA | CASSRSGGDNQPQHF | TGTGCCAGCAGCCGGTCTGGGGGGGACAATCAGCCCCAGCATTTT
TRBJ1-4 | TRBV15 | NA | TRBD1 | CATSKRQGSTNEKLFF | TGTGCCACCAGCAAAAGACAGGGGAGCACTAATGAAAAACTGTTTTTT
TRBJ2-5 | TRBV21-1 | NA | NA | CASRTPGGPSAEQETQYF | TGTGCCAGCAGAACCCCGGGCGGACCTAGCGCGGAACAAGAGACCCAGTACTTC
TRBJ1-2 | TRBV2 | NA | TRBD1 | CASIDDRGYGYTF | TGTGCCAGCATCGACGACAGGGGATATGGCTACACCTTC
TRBJ2-3 | TRBV10-1 | NA | NA | CASKDRLSTDTQYF | TGCGCCAGCAAAGACAGACTTAGCACAGATACGCAGTATTTT
TRBJ2-5 | TRBV4-1 | NA | NA | CASRRKPVAAQETQYF | TGCGCCAGCAGACGTAAACCCGTAGCGGCACAAGAGACCCAGTACTTC
TRBJ1-1 | TRBV18 | once | NA | CASSFRVSDTEAFF | TGTGCCAGCTCTTTCAGGGTCTCCGACACTGAAGCTTTCTTT
TRBJ2-7 | TRBV3-1/TRBV3-2 | NA | NA | CASSLQGVGEQYF | TGTGCCAGCAGCCTACAGGGTGTGGGCGAGCAGTACTTC
TRBJ2-3 | TRBV18 | few | TRBD1 | CASSPSDRGTDTQYF | TGTGCCAGCTCACCCAGCGACAGGGGCACAGATACGCAGTATTTT
TRBJ2-7 | TRBV5-1 | NA | TRBD1 | CASSLGGQGLNEQYF | TGCGCCAGCAGCTTGGGGGGACAGGGTCTAAACGAGCAGTACTTC
TRBJ2-5 | TRBV5-4 | NA | NA | CASSRLSEETQYF | TGTGCCAGCAGCCGGTTGTCGGAAGAGACCCAGTACTTC
TRBJ2-2 | TRBV5-1 | NA | NA | CASGTQNTGELFF | TGCGCCAGCGGTACTCAAAACACCGGGGAGCTGTTTTTT
TRBJ1-1 | TRBV7-2 | NA | NA | CASSSQWNTEAFF | TGTGCCAGCAGCTCTCAGTGGAACACTGAAGCTTTCTTT
TRBJ2-3 | TRBV19 | NA | NA | CASSTPGRTDTQYF | TGTGCCAGTAGTACTCCAGGGCGTACAGATACGCAGTATTTT
TRBJ2-7 | TRBV5-5 | once | TRBD1 | CASSPDRGLLYEQYF | TGTGCCAGCAGCCCGGACAGGGGGCTCTTGTACGAGCAGTACTTC
TRBJ1-1 | TRBV6-2/TRBV6-3 | NA | TRBD1 | CASSYSIRQGNTEAFF | TGTGCCAGCAGTTACTCGATTCGACAGGGGAACACTGAAGCTTTCTTT
TRBJ1-1 | TRBV10-2 | NA | NA | CASRVTGNTEAFF | TGCGCCAGCAGGGTGACTGGGAACACTGAAGCTTTCTTT